A single sample is the source of the 7 T cell receptor beta chains below, sequenced in a study of T-cell reconstitution after alpha-beta-depleted transplantation in children. The library targeted TCRbeta and was prepared with unique molecular identifiers. TCRdb called the PCR reads again in MiXCR, with one record for every CDR3 protein. Of 200,000 to 300,000 distinct CDR3 sequences listed, 20% to 30% were seen once; the top ten hold 4% to 6%. The sample consisted of PBMCs, mostly from graft donor cells, taken 360 days after TCRalphabeta/CD19-depleted stem cell transplant. The receptor source for this set is a female patient aged 2-15 years who had a stem cell transplant for congenital amegakaryocytic thrombocytopenia, so the T cells may come from the graft donor.

This clonotype was counted ten times or more. This chain links TRBV20-1 with TRBJ2-1; possible D gene TRBD2, 6 bases. The ends were cut back, 2 bases at V and 16 bases at J, with 21 bases in the middle. This CDR3 is 13 amino acids long. Looked up from germline, CDR1 is DFQATT and CDR2 is SNEGSKA (reference sequence). The CDR3 DNA follows: TGCAGTGCTAGATTGGGTGTGGAGAGGGAGGAATTCTTC. Translating it yields CSARLGVEREEFF.

This clonotype appeared a few times. The V call is TRBV7-9, the J call TRBJ1-3; possibly TRBD1 for D (5 bases). CDR3 length: 16 amino acids. Germline assignment: CDR1 SEHNR and CDR2 FQNEAQ (reference sequence). The V end lost 1 base, the J end lost 0 bases, and 10 bases lay between the germline ends. CDR3 nucleotide sequence: TGTGCCAGCAGCTTAGGGGGGTCCTTCTCTGGAAACACCATATATTTT. This sequence encodes CASSLGGSFSGNTIYF.

The CDR3 region is CASSLGLAEYNEQFF. The CDR3 DNA follows: TGTGCCAGCAGCTTAGGACTAGCGGAGTACAATGAGCAGTTCTTC. The chain carries TRBV7-6 and TRBJ2-1; 9 bases line up with TRBD2. This CDR3 is built from 15 residues. Germline trimming cut 1 base from V and 4 bases from J; bases unmatched to any gene: 2. The germline gives CDR1 SGHVS, CDR2 FNYEAQ.

This clonotype has only a few counts. The CDR3 loop is CASSSLAVEQFF. Here the CDR3 DNA reads TGTGCCAGCAGCTCGCTAGCGGTTGAGCAGTTCTTC. The rearrangement uses TRBV7-9 and TRBJ2-1; 7 bases are a match to TRBD2. In germline, CDR1 is SEHNR, CDR2 FQNEAQ (reference sequence). V lost 4 bases to trimming and J lost 9 bases; unmatched junction nucleotides: 3. The length of the CDR3 is 12 residues.

The chain joins TRBV25-1 to TRBJ2-5, with D possibly being TRBD1 (6 bases). Trimming removed 4 bases at V and 1 base at J, with 10 bases between. Germline lookup yields CDR1 MGHDK and CDR2 SYGVNS. This CDR3 spans 14 amino acids. The CDR3, as DNA: TGTGCCAGCAGTGGAACGGACAGCCAAGAGACCCAGTACTTC. This encodes CASSGTDSQETQYF.

This clonotype came up a few times. This sequence joins TRBV20-1 and TRBJ2-5; D possibly corresponds to TRBD1 (6 bases). This CDR3 is built from 13 residues. The germline V gene encodes CDR1 DFQATT and CDR2 SNEGSKA (reference sequence). Trimming left V 5 bases short and J 5 bases short, with 15 bases between. The CDR3 nucleotides are TGCAGTGCTGTGGACAGATCAGGGGAGACCCAGTACTTC. This sequence encodes CSAVDRSGETQYF.

This clonotype was seen a few times. The chain employs TRBV7-9 and TRBJ2-3; D is unresolved. V was cut by 5 bases and J by 8 bases, with 8 bases left in between. There are 11 residues in the CDR3. Per germline, CDR1 SEHNR and CDR2 FQNEAQ (reference sequence). The CDR3 sequence: CASSPQFTQYF. For the CDR3, the DNA is TGTGCCAGCAGCCCACAATTTACGCAGTATTTT.